This T cell receptor beta chain was identified in a study of blood T cell repertoires in COVID-19. Original analysis: Reference gene primer amplification gave estimated nucleated cell counts. TCRdb's table, derived via immunoSEQ multiplex PCR, lists solely in-frame clones and lacks some. The V and J calls and clone size were taken over from that table, and D and trimming were inferred from the DNA. The sample holds a few hundred thousand clones, roughly four fifths seen once. This clone was counted ten times or more. Trimming left V 5 bases short and J 1 base short, with 12 bases between. The CDR3 totals 14 residues. The germline CDR1 and CDR2 sequences are SGDLS and YYNGEE.

The gene calls are TRBV9 and TRBJ1-2; a possible D gene is TRBD1 (6 bases). The sequencing input was peripheral blood. This TCR came from a woman aged 18-29 years with acute or convalescent COVID-19. The CDR3 DNA reads TGTGCCAGCAGTCCACAGGGTGGTAACTATGGCTACACCTTC. Its translation is CASSPQGGNYGYTF.